Listed here are 3 T cell receptor beta chains from one sample, sequenced in a study of tumor-infiltrating lymphocytes in oesophageal squamous cell carcinoma. TCRdb ran MiXCR on the PCR reads and lists one entry per CDR3 protein. The table records about 12,000 distinct CDR3 sequences, more than 45% of them present only once. Source material: esophageal tumor tissue. These TCRs come from a female donor with esophageal squamous cell carcinoma.

A single count supports this clonotype. Being one base from a much bigger clone, this may be a read error. V is TRBV13 and J is TRBJ2-7; TRBD1 agrees at 8 bases. The germline V gene encodes CDR1 PRHDT and CDR2 FYEKMQ (reference sequence). This CDR3 is 16 amino acids long. Unmatched junction bases numbered 16, after V lost 5 bases and J lost 7 bases. For the CDR3, the DNA is TGTGCCAGCAGCCCAGACTCTCAGGGGGCCTACAATGAGCAGTACTTC. Its protein product is CASSPDSQGAYNEQYF.

About this clonotype: Germline and junction disagree at one end, which may indicate a read error. This chain uses TRBV7-6 with TRBJ1-1; D gene ambiguous. TRBJ2-2 matches the DNA end more closely, so the J call is doubtful. CDR1 and CDR2 (germline): SGHVS, FNYEAQ. The CDR3 consists of 12 residues. For the CDR3, the DNA is TGTGCTAGCAGCCATCCTCGAGGGGAGCTGTTTTTT. Translating gives CASSHPRGELFF.

The chain joins TRBV6-6 to TRBJ1-4; D ambiguous. The CDR3 totals 13 residues. Germline CDR1 MNHNY, CDR2 SVGAGI (reference sequence). Trimming removed 2 bases from V and 8 bases from J, with 9 bases in between. CDR3 DNA sequence: TGTGCCAGCAGTTACATAAGAGAGGAAAAACTGTTTTTT. Its translation: CASSYIREEKLFF.